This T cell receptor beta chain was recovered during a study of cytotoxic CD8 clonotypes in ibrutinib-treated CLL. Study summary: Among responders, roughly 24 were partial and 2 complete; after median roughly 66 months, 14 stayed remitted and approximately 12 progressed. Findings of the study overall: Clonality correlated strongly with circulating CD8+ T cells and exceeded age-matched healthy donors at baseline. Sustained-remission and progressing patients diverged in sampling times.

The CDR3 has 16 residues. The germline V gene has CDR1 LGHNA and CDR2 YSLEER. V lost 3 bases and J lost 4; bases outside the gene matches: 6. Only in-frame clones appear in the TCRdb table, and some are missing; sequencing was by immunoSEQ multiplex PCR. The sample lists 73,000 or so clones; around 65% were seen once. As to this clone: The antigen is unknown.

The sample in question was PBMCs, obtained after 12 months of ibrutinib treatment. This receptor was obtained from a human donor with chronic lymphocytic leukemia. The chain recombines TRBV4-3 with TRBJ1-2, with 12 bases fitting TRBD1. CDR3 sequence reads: CASSQAGTGGAYGYTF. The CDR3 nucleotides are TGCGCCAGCAGCCAGGCCGGGACAGGGGGCGCCTATGGCTACACCTTC.